Described below is a single T cell receptor (beta chain) sequence and its context. The antigen is undetermined. These data belong to a study of vaccination and CD4 T cells after COVID-19. Across the whole study: The study enrolled six male and four female convalescents, two of whom were Hispanic.

The study sequenced cultured CD4+ T cell DNA using the Oncomine TCR Beta short-read assay. The genomic DNA was obtained from cultured CD4+ T cells by extraction with the QIAamp micro DNA kit. TCRdb re-analysed the PCR reads in MiXCR, keeping a single row per CDR3 protein. The profile shows about 25,000 distinct CDR3 sequences, around 66% of them singletons. This CDR3 comprises 13 residues. V lost 3 bases and J lost 4; bases outside the gene matches: 1. Germline V CDR1 and CDR2: SGHVS, FQNEAQ. Treatment described: roughly 10-day PBMC culture with coronavirus spike peptide pools or control peptides (ViraFEST assay). Culture conditions combined around 2 million PBMCs per well with approximately 10 IU/ml IL-2 and 8 to 10 ug/ml peptide pools. Findings and limits, study-wide: The authors identified 304 of 307 vaccine-specific clones in convalescent patients as spike mono-reactive.

V usage is TRBV7-8 and J usage is TRBJ1-2, with 8 bases lining up with TRBD1. The sequence was obtained from a human donor who received a COVID-19 vaccine. This specimen was CD4+ T cells from blood, cultured in vitro, taken after SARS-CoV-2 vaccination. The CDR3 bases are TGTGCCAGCAGCTTCCAGGGGGCCTATGGCTACACCTTC. It specifies CASSFQGAYGYTF.